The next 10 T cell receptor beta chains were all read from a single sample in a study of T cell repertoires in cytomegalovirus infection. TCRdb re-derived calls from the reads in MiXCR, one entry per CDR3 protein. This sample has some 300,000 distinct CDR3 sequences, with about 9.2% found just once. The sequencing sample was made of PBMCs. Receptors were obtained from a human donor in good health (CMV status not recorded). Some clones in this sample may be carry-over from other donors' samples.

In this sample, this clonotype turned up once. DNA for the CDR3: TGCAGCGTTGAGAAGGGGCTCTCCTACGAGCAGTACTTC. This encodes CSVEKGLSYEQYF. The chain is built from TRBV29-1 and TRBJ2-7; weak D call: TRBD1 (5 bases). CDR1 is SQVTM, CDR2 ANQGSEA, per germline. The CDR3 length is 13 residues. V was clipped by 3 bases and J by 0 bases, with 9 bases between them.

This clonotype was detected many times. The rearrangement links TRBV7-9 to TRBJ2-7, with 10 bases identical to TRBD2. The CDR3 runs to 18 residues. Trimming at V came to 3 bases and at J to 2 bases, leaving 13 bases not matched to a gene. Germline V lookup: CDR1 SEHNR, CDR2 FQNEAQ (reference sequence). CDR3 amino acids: CASSFGAIAGGRTYEQYF. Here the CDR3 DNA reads TGTGCCAGCAGCTTCGGCGCGATAGCGGGGGGACGCACCTACGAGCAGTACTTC.

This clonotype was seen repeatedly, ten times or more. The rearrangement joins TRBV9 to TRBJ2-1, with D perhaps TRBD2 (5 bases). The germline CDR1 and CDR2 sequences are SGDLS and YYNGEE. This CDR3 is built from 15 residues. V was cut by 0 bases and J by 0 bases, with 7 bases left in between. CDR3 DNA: TGTGCCAGCAGCGTAGTGGACTTCTCCTACAATGAGCAGTTCTTC. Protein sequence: CASSVVDFSYNEQFF.

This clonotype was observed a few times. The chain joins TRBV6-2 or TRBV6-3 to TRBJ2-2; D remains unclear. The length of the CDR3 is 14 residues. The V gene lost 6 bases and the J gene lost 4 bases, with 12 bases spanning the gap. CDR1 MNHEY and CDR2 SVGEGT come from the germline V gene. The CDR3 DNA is TGTGCCAGCAGACCCCGGATGGCCACCGGGGAGCTGTTTTTT. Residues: CASRPRMATGELFF.

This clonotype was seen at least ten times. The CDR3 loop is CASSSGLLNEQFF. The CDR3 DNA is TGTGCCAGCAGTTCGGGACTCTTAAATGAGCAGTTCTTC. The chain joins TRBV6-2 or TRBV6-3 to TRBJ2-1; TRBD2 might be the D (6 bases). The germline gives CDR1 MNHEY, CDR2 SVGEGT. CDR3 size: 13 residues. Trimming took 4 bases from V and 7 from J, leaving 11 bases between them.

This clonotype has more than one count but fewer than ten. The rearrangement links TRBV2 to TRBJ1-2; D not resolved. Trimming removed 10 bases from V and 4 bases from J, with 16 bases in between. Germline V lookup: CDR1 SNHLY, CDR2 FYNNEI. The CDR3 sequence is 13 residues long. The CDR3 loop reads CANPGPTGYGYTF. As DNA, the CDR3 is TGTGCCAACCCGGGTCCAACGGGCTATGGCTACACCTTC.

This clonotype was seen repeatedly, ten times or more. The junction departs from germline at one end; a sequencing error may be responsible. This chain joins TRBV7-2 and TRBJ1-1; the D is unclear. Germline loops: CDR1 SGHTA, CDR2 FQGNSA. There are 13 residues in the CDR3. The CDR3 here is CASSLTLNTEAFF. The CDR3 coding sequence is TGTGCTAGCAGCTTAACGTTGAACACTGAAGCTTTCTTT.

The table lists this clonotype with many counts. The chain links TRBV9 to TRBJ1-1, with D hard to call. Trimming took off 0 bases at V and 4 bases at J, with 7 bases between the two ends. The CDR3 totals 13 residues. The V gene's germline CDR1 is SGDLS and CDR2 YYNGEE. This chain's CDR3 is CASSVERATEAFF. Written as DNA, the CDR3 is TGTGCCAGCAGCGTAGAAAGGGCCACTGAAGCTTTCTTT.

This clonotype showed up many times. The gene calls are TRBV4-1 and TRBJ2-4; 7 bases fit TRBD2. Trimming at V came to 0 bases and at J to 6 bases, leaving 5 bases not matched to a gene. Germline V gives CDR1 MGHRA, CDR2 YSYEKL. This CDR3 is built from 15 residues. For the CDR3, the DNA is TGCGCCAGCAGCCAAGAGGGCAGCGGGGTAAACATTCAGTACTTC. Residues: CASSQEGSGVNIQYF.

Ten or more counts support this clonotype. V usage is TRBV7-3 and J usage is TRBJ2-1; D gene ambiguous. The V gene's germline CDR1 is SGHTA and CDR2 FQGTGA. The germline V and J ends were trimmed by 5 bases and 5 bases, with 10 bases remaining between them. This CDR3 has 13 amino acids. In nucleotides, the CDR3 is TGTGCCAGCAGCCTATATAATAACAATGAGCAGTTCTTC. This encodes CASSLYNNNEQFF.